This TCR beta chain was sequenced in a study of Ad26.COV2.S vaccination and SARS-CoV-2 variants. Points from the study as a whole: The TCR breadth and depth analyses may have produced an underestimate of total T cell responses.

Noted treatment: about 20 received Ad26.COV2.S at low or high dose, single or two shots; roughly five received placebo; per-sample allocation not given. Day 63 following the first vaccine or placebo injection was when the samples were taken. Germline assignment: CDR1 LGHDT and CDR2 YNNKEL (reference sequence). The CDR3 has 16 residues. Between the trimmed V and J ends, which lost 1 base and 5 bases, there was a span of 15 bases. The count of this clone is one. Its antigen remains unknown. Libraries were prepared by immunoSEQ multiplex PCR; TCRdb keeps only in-frame clonotypes and omits some of them. The sample lists about 400,000 clones; 83% were seen once.

The J gene is TRBJ2-1, the V gene TRBV3-1 (or the pseudogene TRBV3-2); no clear D gene. The TCR comes from a person aged 18 to 59 who received the Ad26.COV2.S COVID-19 vaccine or a placebo. Sequencing used peripheral blood, obtained in a trial of Ad26.COV2.S vaccine versus placebo. The CDR3 DNA is TGTGCCAGCAGCCAAGTAAGCCTCCCTGGGAACAATGAGCAGTTCTTC. As protein: CASSQVSLPGNNEQFF.